Presented here are 27 T cell receptor beta chains from one specimen sequenced in a study of OX40 agonist ivuxolimab in advanced cancers. Profiling relied on immunoSEQ multiplex PCR, and the TCRdb table lists in-frame clones only, not all of them. Here the sample spans fewer than 120,000 clones, around nine tenths being singletons. Sequenced here: CD4+ or CD8+ T cells sorted from blood, sampled in a trial of the OX40 agonist ivuxolimab. These receptors were collected from an adult with an advanced solid tumor such as melanoma, head and neck, liver or kidney cancer.

This clone occurred a few times. V is TRBV28 and J is TRBJ1-2; TRBD1 might be the D (5 bases). Trimming pared 1 base from V and 7 bases from J, leaving 22 bases between. The germline V gene has CDR1 MDHEN and CDR2 SYDVKM. The CDR3 consists of 17 residues. In DNA, the CDR3 is TGTGCCAGCAGTTTATTGCGTAGGACACTAGGGAGGGGTGGCTACACCTTC. Residues: CASSLLRRTLGRGGYTF.

The chain employs TRBV6-6 and TRBJ2-7; tentatively, D is TRBD1 (5 bases). The V gene lost 0 bases and the J gene lost 3 bases, with 6 bases spanning the gap. This CDR3 comprises 13 residues. Germline V gene data show CDR1 as MNHNY and CDR2 as SVGAGI (reference sequence). The CDR3 protein is CASSYSQGYEQYF. Here the CDR3 DNA reads TGTGCCAGCAGTTACTCCCAGGGCTACGAGCAGTACTTC.

CDR3 residues: CAWKEGRNTEAFF. The DNA for the CDR3 is TGTGCCTGGAAAGAGGGTCGGAACACTGAAGCTTTCTTT. The genes are TRBV30 and TRBJ1-1; D ambiguous. V was pared by 4 bases and J by 1 base, with 10 bases between. CDR3 length: 13 amino acids. The germline gives CDR1 GTSNPN, CDR2 SVGIG (reference sequence). Using reference TRBV30 and TRBJ1-1 for the parts outside the CDR3, the full variable domain is SQTIHQWPATLVQPVGSPLSLECTVEGTSNPNLYWYRQAAGRGLQLLFYSVGIGQISSEVPQNLSASRPQDRQFILSSKKLLLSDSGFYLCAWKEGRNTEAFFGQGTRLTVV.

This chain links TRBV19 with TRBJ1-4, with no clear D. Per germline, CDR1 LNHDA and CDR2 SQIVND (reference sequence). Trimming removed 6 bases at V and 5 bases at J, with 16 bases between. CDR3 length equals 15 residues. CDR3 DNA sequence: TGTGCCAGTAGCCTGCGGACGGCGATAAATGAAAAACTGTTTTTT. Its translation is CASSLRTAINEKLFF.

The chain joins TRBV19 to TRBJ2-2; D gene unclear. The length of the CDR3 is 17 residues. Trimming took 4 bases from V and 5 from J, leaving 20 bases between them. In germline, CDR1 is LNHDA, CDR2 SQIVND (reference sequence). The CDR3 reads CASSTQFTRVTTGELFF. The DNA for the CDR3 is TGTGCCAGTAGTACACAATTCACCCGGGTCACTACCGGGGAGCTGTTTTTT.

This chain links TRBV5-1 with TRBJ2-2; 8 bases fit TRBD1. This CDR3 comprises 14 residues. In germline, CDR1 is SGHRS, CDR2 YFSETQ. J lost 6 bases, V lost 5 bases, and 6 bases had no gene match. DNA for the CDR3: TGCGCCAGCAGTCCTCAGGGGGCTGCCGGGGAGCTGTTTTTT. Its protein product is CASSPQGAAGELFF.

The genes are TRBV5-6 and TRBJ2-5; D is perhaps TRBD1 (5 bases). This CDR3 is 14 amino acids long. V lost 0 bases, J lost 4 bases, and 10 bases lay in between. Germline V lookup: CDR1 SGHDT, CDR2 YYEEEE. CDR3 amino acids: CASSLAGNRETQYF. The CDR3 nucleotides are TGTGCCAGCAGCTTGGCAGGGAACCGAGAGACCCAGTACTTC.

The chain recombines TRBV11-3 with TRBJ2-7; D not certain. Germline V gene data show CDR1 as SGHNT and CDR2 as YENEEA. V lost 1 base and J lost 0, with 10 bases in between. The length of the CDR3 is 15 residues. CDR3 in amino acids: CASSLGAAYSYEQYF. Written as DNA, the CDR3 is TGTGCCAGCAGCTTAGGGGCAGCTTACTCCTACGAGCAGTACTTC.

The J gene is TRBJ2-1, the V gene TRBV6-5, with D unresolved. Deletions cut 0 bases from V and 10 bases from J, with 13 bases between. In germline, CDR1 is MNHEY, CDR2 SVGAGI. The CDR3 spans 14 residues. CDR3 sequence reads: CASSYSNTPHEQFF. In DNA form, the CDR3 reads TGTGCCAGCAGTTACTCGAATACCCCTCACGAGCAGTTCTTC.

This clone appeared once. V usage is TRBV19 and J usage is TRBJ2-7; 9 bases match TRBD1. The V segment lost 7 bases and the J segment 5 bases; nucleotides outside the gene matches: 12. Germline V lookup: CDR1 LNHDA, CDR2 SQIVND (reference sequence). The CDR3 sequence is 15 residues long. CDR3 in DNA: TGTGCCAGTACCGCCGAGGGGACAGGGACGAACGAGCAGTACTTC. Amino acids: CASTAEGTGTNEQYF.

The rearrangement uses TRBV7-2 and TRBJ2-3; no firm D call. Trimming took off 4 bases at V and 6 bases at J, with 8 bases between the two ends. Germline lookup yields CDR1 SGHTA and CDR2 FQGNSA. This CDR3 has 12 amino acids. DNA of the CDR3: TGTGCCAGCAGCTACTTCCTTGATACGCAGTATTTT. Amino acids: CASSYFLDTQYF.

The V gene is TRBV19, the J gene TRBJ2-4; TRBD2 might be the D (5 bases). The CDR3 extends over 14 amino acids. V was trimmed by 5 bases and J by 6 bases, leaving 14 bases between them. CDR1 is LNHDA, CDR2 SQIVND, per germline (reference sequence). CDR3 sequence reads: CASSLSRGSNIQYF. The CDR3 region has the DNA TGTGCCAGTAGTCTCTCCAGAGGGTCAAACATTCAGTACTTC. The entire variable domain, with the rest obtained from reference TRBV19 and TRBJ2-4, is as follows: DGGITQSPKYLFRKEGQNVTLSCEQNLNHDAMYWYRQDPGQGLRLIYYSQIVNDFQKGDIAEGYSVSREKKESFPLTVTSAQKNPTAFYLCASSLSRGSNIQYFGAGTRLSVL.

A single count supports this clone. The CDR3 here is CASSLGPGAYGYTF. The CDR3 bases are TGTGCCAGCAGCTTAGGGCCAGGGGCCTATGGCTACACCTTC. V is TRBV13 and J is TRBJ1-2; possibly TRBD1 for D (6 bases). The CDR3 length is 14 residues. Germline V CDR1 and CDR2: PRHDT, FYEKMQ (reference sequence). Trimming took 0 bases from V and 4 from J, leaving 9 bases between them.

This clone appeared a single time. This chain connects TRBV6-1 to TRBJ1-5; 7 bases match TRBD1. Germline-derived CDR1 and CDR2 are MNHNS and SASEGT. The CDR3 is made up of 14 amino acids. The V gene end was trimmed by 2 bases and the J gene end by 7 bases; junction bases not matched to a gene: 5. For the CDR3, the DNA is TGTGCCAGCAGTGAATACAGGGGAGGACAGCCCCAGCATTTT. The encoded protein is CASSEYRGGQPQHF.

This chain connects TRBV28 to TRBJ2-3; either TRBD1 or TRBD2 may fit D (7 bases each). CDR3 size: 15 residues. Trimming pared 6 bases from V and 7 bases from J, leaving 20 bases between. Germline loops: CDR1 MDHEN, CDR2 SYDVKM. CDR3 DNA: TGTGCCAGCAGCCAGGGGGGGTCAGGACCTCATACGCAGTATTTT. The encoded protein is CASSQGGSGPHTQYF. The complete variable domain, with remaining parts taken from reference TRBV28 and TRBJ2-3, reads DVKVTQSSRYLVKRTGEKVFLECVQDMDHENMFWYRQDPGLGLRLIYFSYDVKMKEKGDIPEGYSVSREKKERFSLILESASTNQTSMYLCASSQGGSGPHTQYFGPGTRLTVL.

The chain uses TRBV19 and TRBJ1-4; maybe TRBD1 (6 bases). Germline values: CDR1 LNHDA, CDR2 SQIVND (reference sequence). The CDR3 covers 16 residues. V was pared by 5 bases and J by 3 bases, with 16 bases between. The DNA of the CDR3 is TGTGCCAGTAGTTTGACAGGTGCGGGTTCTAATGAAAAACTGTTTTTT. Protein sequence: CASSLTGAGSNEKLFF.

This chain connects TRBV9 to TRBJ1-2; D might be TRBD1 (6 bases). Germline V CDR1 and CDR2: SGDLS, YYNGEE. The V and J ends lost 4 bases and 8 bases respectively, with 21 bases between them. CDR3 length: 15 residues. CDR3 DNA: TGTGCCAGCAGCTCACCTCTCACAGGGTTTGGAGGCTACACCTTC. Its protein is CASSSPLTGFGGYTF.

This rearrangement joins TRBV7-9 to TRBJ1-4; D remains ambiguous. The CDR3 is 14 residues long. Germline CDR1 reads SEHNR; CDR2 reads FQNEAQ (reference sequence). V lost 4 bases and J 7 bases, leaving 13 bases between the germline ends. The CDR3 nucleotides are TGTGCCAGCAGCTCCGGGGAACCGGGTGAAAAACTGTTTTTT. It translates to CASSSGEPGEKLFF.

This chain links TRBV11-2 with TRBJ1-2; D is unclear. This CDR3 is built from 17 residues. V gave up 5 bases and J gave up 0 bases, with 19 bases separating them. CDR1 SGHAT and CDR2 FQNNGV come from the germline V gene. The CDR3 loop reads CASSLYSPAYTNYGYTF. The CDR3 nucleotides are TGTGCCAGCAGCCTATATAGCCCCGCGTATACTAACTATGGCTACACCTTC.

V usage is TRBV27 and J usage is TRBJ2-2; TRBD2 matches at 10 bases. With V trimmed by 5 bases and J by 7 bases, 16 bases remained unmatched. The CDR3 loop spans 18 amino acids. Germline CDR1 and CDR2: MNHEY and SMNVEV (reference sequence). For the CDR3, the DNA is TGTGCCAGCAGTCCACGCGTGGTTCTAGCGGGAGTGGGCGGGGAGCTGTTTTTT. This gives the protein CASSPRVVLAGVGGELFF.

V usage is TRBV10-3 and J usage is TRBJ2-5; 7 bases fit TRBD1. CDR1 and CDR2 from the germline V gene are ENHRY and SYGVKD. The CDR3 covers 20 residues. V shed 5 bases, J shed 5 bases, and the junction held 26 bases outside the gene matches. The CDR3 region is CAISLSRDRESGAPRETQYF. For the CDR3, the DNA is TGTGCCATCAGTTTAAGCCGTGACAGGGAATCAGGGGCCCCGAGGGAGACCCAGTACTTC.

The V call is TRBV7-9, the J call TRBJ1-1; maybe TRBD1 (6 bases). The CDR3 is 14 amino acids. Germline CDR1 is SEHNR and CDR2 is FQNEAQ (reference sequence). The ends were cut back, 1 base at V and 8 bases at J, with 14 bases in the middle. This CDR3 is CASSLEGVGGEAFF. CDR3 DNA sequence: TGTGCCAGCAGCTTAGAGGGTGTGGGGGGCGAAGCTTTCTTT.

The chain links TRBV7-9 to TRBJ2-7, with 10 bases aligning to TRBD2. The CDR3 has 14 amino acids. Unmatched junction bases numbered 5, after V lost 6 bases and J lost 3 bases. Germline CDR1 SEHNR, CDR2 FQNEAQ (reference sequence). CDR3 residues: CASSPSGSIYEQYF. CDR3 nucleotide sequence: TGTGCCAGCAGTCCTAGCGGGAGCATCTACGAGCAGTACTTC.

The chain carries TRBV28 and TRBJ1-5; 8 nucleotides align to TRBD1. This CDR3 has 15 residues. The germline CDR1 and CDR2 sequences are MDHEN and SYDVKM. The V segment lost 1 base and the J segment 6 bases; nucleotides outside the gene matches: 5. In nucleotides, the CDR3 is TGTGCCAGCAGTTTATTCGGCAGGGGGCTTCAGCCCCAGCATTTT. Encoded protein: CASSLFGRGLQPQHF.

This sequence joins TRBV19 and TRBJ1-6, with 10 positions matching TRBD1. Unmatched junction bases numbered 6, after V lost 6 bases and J lost 10 bases. CDR1 is LNHDA and CDR2 is SQIVND in the germline V gene (reference sequence). CDR3 length equals 14 residues. CDR3 nucleotide sequence: TGTGCCAGTAGGACGACAGGGGGCAGCTCACCCCTCCACTTT. This sequence encodes CASRTTGGSSPLHF.

The chain links TRBV5-1 to TRBJ2-3; 7 bases are shared with TRBD2. This CDR3 region has 15 residues. CDR1 SGHRS and CDR2 YFSETQ come from the germline V gene. The V and J ends lost 0 bases and 4 bases, in that order; junction bases with no gene match: 5. In DNA form, the CDR3 reads TGCGCCAGCAGCTTGGGAGCGGGAAATTCAGATACGCAGTATTTT. The encoded protein is CASSLGAGNSDTQYF.

V is TRBV7-3 and J is TRBJ1-3; possible D gene TRBD1, 5 bases. Trimming cost V 5 bases and J 2 bases, with 13 bases left between them. The CDR3 is made up of 15 amino acids. Germline CDR1 is SGHTA and CDR2 is FQGTGA. The CDR3 here is CASSLSSGAGNTIYF. The CDR3, as DNA: TGTGCCAGCAGCCTTTCGTCGGGGGCTGGAAACACCATATATTTT.